The present entry profiles one T cell receptor (beta chain) with its context. The antigen is undetermined. Using RNA transcripts as the source, TCR beta CDR3 regions were amplified. The HTBI primer set served for first-round RT-PCR of the TCR CDR3. TCRdb passed the multiplex PCR reads through MiXCR, listing each CDR3 protein once. The sample includes about 680,000 distinct CDR3 sequences, 30% to 40% of them seen just once. The length of the CDR3 is 13 residues. The trim removed 7 bases at V and 4 bases at J, leaving 8 bases unmatched. Germline V CDR1 and CDR2: SQVTM, ANQGSEA. The sample is drawn from a study of T cells in Graves' hyperthyroidism and ophthalmopathy. About the research overall: Prior to any treatment, at the point of initial diagnosis, peripheral blood was collected. Broader study findings: The model predicted ophthalmopathy a median around 6 months before onset.

Diagnoses were established using clinical symptoms, serum thyroxine and TRAb, thyroid ultrasound and orbital computed tomography. What was sequenced was blood. The chain couples TRBV29-1 to TRBJ1-1, with 8 bases identical to TRBD1. The sequence was collected from a woman between 40 and 55 years old with Graves' hyperthyroidism. CDR3 sequence reads: CSAQTGATTEAFF. CDR3 in DNA: TGCAGCGCCCAGACAGGGGCTACCACTGAAGCTTTCTTT. The full variable domain, in which reference TRBV29-1 and TRBJ1-1 provide the parts outside the CDR3, is SAVISQKPSRDICQRGTSLTIQCQVDSQVTMMFWYRQQPGQSLTLIATANQGSEATYESGFVIDKFPISRPNLTFSTLTVSNMSPEDSSIYLCSAQTGATTEAFFGQGTRLTVV.